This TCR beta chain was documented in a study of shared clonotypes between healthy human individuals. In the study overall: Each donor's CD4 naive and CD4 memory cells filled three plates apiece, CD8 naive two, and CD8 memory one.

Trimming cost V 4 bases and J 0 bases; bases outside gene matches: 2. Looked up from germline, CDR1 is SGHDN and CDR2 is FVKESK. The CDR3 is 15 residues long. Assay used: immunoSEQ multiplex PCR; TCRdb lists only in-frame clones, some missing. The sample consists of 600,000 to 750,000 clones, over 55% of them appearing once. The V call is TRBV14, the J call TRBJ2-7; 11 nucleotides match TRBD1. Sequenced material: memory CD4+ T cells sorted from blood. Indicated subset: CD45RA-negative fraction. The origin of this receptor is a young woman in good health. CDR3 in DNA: TGTGCCAGCAGCCGAGGGACAGGGGGCTCCTACGAGCAGTACTTC. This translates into CASSRGTGGSYEQYF.